Presented here are 21 T cell receptor beta chains from one specimen sequenced in a study of T cell clones after liver transplantation. Assay used: immunoSEQ multiplex PCR; TCRdb lists only in-frame clones, some missing. This table holds some 20,000 clones, 78% found once. This material consisted of CD8+ T cells from blood, taken more than 52 months after liver transplant. The receptors originated from a human patient who received a liver transplant. The graft donor may have given rise to some T cells.

This clone was observed once. V and J are TRBV28 and TRBJ1-1; weak D call: TRBD1 (5 bases). The germline gives CDR1 MDHEN, CDR2 SYDVKM. The V gene lost 7 bases and the J gene lost 1 base, with 16 bases spanning the gap. The CDR3 has 15 residues. The CDR3 sequence is CASNLRGASNTEAFF. CDR3 DNA: TGTGCCAGCAACCTTAGAGGGGCTTCGAACACTGAAGCTTTCTTT.

The chain is built from TRBV11-2 and TRBJ2-7; maybe TRBD1 (6 bases). This CDR3 spans 15 amino acids. Deletions cut 2 bases from V and 2 bases from J, with 13 bases between. Per the germline V gene, CDR1 is SGHAT and CDR2 is FQNNGV. In DNA form, the CDR3 reads TGTGCCAGCAGCTTAAATACAGGGTGGCCCTACGAGCAGTACTTC. Translation gives CASSLNTGWPYEQYF.

The V gene is TRBV27, the J gene TRBJ2-6, with a weak D call TRBD2 (6 bases). V lost 3 bases, J lost 3 bases, and 9 bases lay in between. CDR1 is MNHEY, CDR2 SMNVEV, per germline (reference sequence). The CDR3 contains 15 residues. The CDR3 DNA sequence: TGTGCCAGCAGTTTGGGGGGAGGTGGGGCCAACGTCCTGACTTTC. It specifies CASSLGGGGANVLTF.

This clone appeared once. This chain uses TRBV4-2 with TRBJ2-7; D call uncertain. Germline lookup yields CDR1 LGHNA and CDR2 YNFKEQ. CDR3 length: 13 residues. V was pared by 5 bases and J by 7 bases, with 15 bases between. The CDR3 reads CASSEVPPQEQYF. Here the CDR3 DNA reads TGTGCCAGCAGCGAAGTCCCCCCCCAGGAGCAGTACTTC.

The chain carries TRBV6-6 and TRBJ1-4; D is unresolved. The CDR3 has 14 amino acids. Trimming pared 3 bases from V and 4 bases from J, leaving 9 bases between. Germline CDR1 is MNHNY and CDR2 is SVGAGI (reference sequence). CDR3 residues: CASSYGQINEKLFF. CDR3 nucleotides: TGTGCCAGCAGTTATGGGCAGATTAATGAAAAACTGTTTTTT.

The chain joins TRBV5-4 to TRBJ1-1, with a tentative D call TRBD1 (6 bases). Trimming removed 5 bases at V and 3 bases at J, with 20 bases between. The germline CDR1 and CDR2 sequences are SGHNT and YYREEE (reference sequence). The CDR3 is 16 residues long. CDR3 residues: CASSPSSSGAYTEAFF. The CDR3 DNA is TGTGCCAGCAGTCCATCGAGTTCAGGGGCTTACACTGAAGCTTTCTTT.

DNA for the CDR3: TGCGCCAGCAGGTTGGGACCGAACACCGGGGAGCTGTTTTTT. It translates to CASRLGPNTGELFF. The chain employs TRBV4-1 and TRBJ2-2, with D possibly being TRBD1 or TRBD2 (5 bases each). The CDR3 contains 14 residues. Germline V gene lookup returns CDR1 MGHRA and CDR2 YSYEKL. Between the trimmed V and J ends, which lost 6 bases and 0 bases, there was a span of 8 bases.

The V and J genes are TRBV5-1 and TRBJ2-1; D perhaps matches TRBD1 (6 bases). The V and J ends lost 0 bases and 7 bases respectively, with 8 bases between them. CDR3 size: 13 residues. The germline gives CDR1 SGHRS, CDR2 YFSETQ. CDR3 DNA sequence: TGCGCCAGCAGCTTGGTCGACAGGAATGAGCAGTTCTTC. It encodes CASSLVDRNEQFF.

This chain links TRBV7-8 with TRBJ2-3, with D unclear. Trimming took off 7 bases at V and 0 bases at J, with 11 bases between the two ends. The CDR3 consists of 14 residues. Per germline, CDR1 SGHVS and CDR2 FQNEAQ. The CDR3 protein is CASTMEFSTDTQYF. The CDR3 DNA is TGTGCCAGCACTATGGAATTTAGCACAGATACGCAGTATTTT.

This clone was picked up one time. The chain carries TRBV16 and TRBJ2-7, with a tentative D call TRBD1 (6 bases). Germline CDR1 KGHSY, CDR2 FQNENV. Trimming pared 0 bases from V and 7 bases from J, leaving 16 bases between. CDR3 length equals 15 residues. CDR3 loop: CASSQSGTPDWEQYF. CDR3 in DNA: TGTGCCAGCAGCCAATCGGGGACACCTGATTGGGAGCAGTACTTC.

The DNA for the CDR3 is TGCGCCAGCAGTGGGGACAGGGTACTTGAGCAGTACTTC. It codes for CASSGDRVLEQYF. The genes are TRBV10-2 and TRBJ2-7; 9 nucleotides align to TRBD1. Per the germline V gene, CDR1 is WSHSY and CDR2 is SAAADI. With 4 bases clipped from V and 7 bases from J, the junction kept 5 bases outside the gene matches. This CDR3 spans 13 amino acids.

CDR3 sequence reads: CASSPVGQGGTDTQYF. CDR3 DNA: TGTGCCAGCAGTCCCGTAGGACAGGGGGGCACAGATACGCAGTATTTT. J is TRBJ2-3 and V is TRBV27, with 10 bases fitting TRBD1. Germline V gives CDR1 MNHEY, CDR2 SMNVEV (reference sequence). The CDR3 extends over 16 amino acids. The V and J ends lost 5 bases and 1 base, in that order; junction bases with no gene match: 6.

This clone has only one observation. The chain recombines TRBV6-1 with TRBJ1-5; 8 bases agree with TRBD1. Per germline, CDR1 MNHNS and CDR2 SASEGT. Trimming at V came to 3 bases and at J to 0 bases, leaving 7 bases not matched to a gene. There are 17 residues in the CDR3. In DNA, the CDR3 is TGTGCCAGCAGTGACAGGGGGCAGGTTTATAGCAATCAGCCCCAGCATTTT. Its translation is CASSDRGQVYSNQPQHF.

The chain employs TRBV28 and TRBJ2-7; D gene unclear. The CDR3 loop spans 15 amino acids. Germline V gene sequence: CDR1 MDHEN, CDR2 SYDVKM. V lost 6 bases to trimming and J lost 1 base, with 16 bases between them. For the CDR3, the DNA is TGTGCCAGCAGCTTACTAACACATACTTCCTACGAGCAGTACTTC. This translates into CASSLLTHTSYEQYF.

This clone has only one observation. V is TRBV7-9 and J is TRBJ2-7, with unresolved D. From germline, CDR1 is SEHNR and CDR2 FQNEAQ (reference sequence). Trimming left V 1 base short and J 2 bases short, with 12 bases between. CDR3 size: 15 residues. The CDR3 coding sequence is TGTGCCAGCAGCTTAGGTACAGAAAAGACCTACGAGCAGTACTTC. Amino acid sequence: CASSLGTEKTYEQYF.

The V gene is TRBV19, the J gene TRBJ2-7, with TRBD1 matching over 10 bases. Germline V lookup: CDR1 LNHDA, CDR2 SQIVND (reference sequence). V dropped 5 bases and J dropped 5; count of bases not matched to a gene: 6. The length of the CDR3 is 14 residues. The CDR3 reads CASSPQGQGNEQYF. The CDR3 region has the DNA TGTGCCAGTAGTCCCCAGGGACAGGGGAACGAGCAGTACTTC. The full variable domain, its missing parts supplied by reference TRBV19 and TRBJ2-7, is DGGITQSPKYLFRKEGQNVTLSCEQNLNHDAMYWYRQDPGQGLRLIYYSQIVNDFQKGDIAEGYSVSREKKESFPLTVTSAQKNPTAFYLCASSPQGQGNEQYFGPGTRLTVT.

This clone was observed a few times. This chain links TRBV6-6 with TRBJ2-7; D is possibly TRBD1 or TRBD2 (5 bases each). The germline V and J ends were trimmed by 5 bases and 5 bases, with 7 bases remaining between them. CDR3 size: 11 residues. Looked up from germline, CDR1 is MNHNY and CDR2 is SVGAGI (reference sequence). CDR3 loop: CASSGGNEQYF. The CDR3 nucleotides are TGTGCCAGCAGTGGGGGAAACGAGCAGTACTTC.

About this clone itself: A far larger clone lies a single base away; this is likely a read error. The chain couples TRBV4-2 to TRBJ1-3; TRBD1 aligns across 9 bases. The CDR3 totals 17 residues. V trimming: 1 base; J trimming: 4 bases; junction bases outside the gene matches: 8. Germline CDR1 LGHNA, CDR2 YNFKEQ. The CDR3 coding sequence is TGTGCCAGCAGCCAAGGGCCGGGACAGGGACCCGGAAACACCATATATTTT. Translating it yields CASSQGPGQGPGNTIYF.

The J gene is TRBJ2-5, the V gene TRBV7-9; tentative D call: TRBD1 (8 bases). The CDR3 spans 14 residues. Trimming took 5 bases from V and 7 from J, leaving 17 bases between them. Germline CDR1 is SEHNR and CDR2 is FQNEAQ (reference sequence). The CDR3 reads CASSTEGGTGTQYF. Written as DNA, the CDR3 is TGTGCCAGCAGCACCGAGGGGGGGACAGGGACCCAGTACTTC.

V gene TRBV7-9 combines with J gene TRBJ1-2; weak D call: TRBD1 (5 bases). The CDR3 runs to 15 residues. The germline gives CDR1 SEHNR, CDR2 FQNEAQ (reference sequence). The V and J ends lost 1 base and 5 bases respectively, with 14 bases between them. The DNA of the CDR3 is TGTGCCAGCAGCTTAGGGGCAGGGCCATTGTATGGCTACACCTTC. Translated, it gives CASSLGAGPLYGYTF.

This sequence joins TRBV6-6 and TRBJ1-1; D perhaps matches TRBD1 (5 bases). V was pared by 0 bases and J by 1 base, with 6 bases between. The length of the CDR3 is 14 residues. From germline, CDR1 is MNHNY and CDR2 SVGAGI (reference sequence). The CDR3 DNA reads as TGTGCCAGCAGTTACTCAGGGGAGAACACTGAAGCTTTCTTT. This translates into CASSYSGENTEAFF.